The sequence of this TCR beta chain was determined in a study of PD-1 blockade in mismatch repair-deficient tumors (dated by TCRdb to the late 2010s). Some background on the complete study: Between September 2013 and late 2016, some 92 consecutive patients with about a dozen mismatch repair-deficient cancer types, all previously treated and progressing, were enrolled in the trial. Deep sequencing of TCR CDR3 regions was used to track tumor-associated T cell clones in peripheral blood of patients responding to PD-1 blockade. Study-wide findings and limitations: Clones residing in the tumor, which were often undetectable in blood before treatment, expanded quickly after pembrolizumab and then contracted, generally before radiologic responses.

For every enrolled patient, mismatch repair deficiency was confirmed by either polymerase chain reaction or immunohistochemistry. TCR sequencing was carried out for three patients who responded to pembrolizumab therapy. Pembrolizumab PD-1 blockade was prospectively tested in advanced mismatch repair-deficient cancers, regardless of tissue of origin, in the phase II trial. Peripheral blood T cell samples were collected serially, before PD-1 blockade began and at several time points afterward. Blood sampling time points were reported as weeks after the first dose of pembrolizumab. Comment on this clone: Its antigen is still unknown. No base qualities exist here, and no much larger clone lies one base off it.

Libraries were prepared through the immunoSEQ multiplex PCR assay. TCRdb obtained this table from immuneACCESS and retained in-frame rearrangements with V and J assigned. These tables miss some clones; where compared with another copy, unresolved V genes account for less than half of the shortfall, and the remainder is unexplained. The sample yields approximately 63,000 clones; roughly 88% were counted once. The ten largest clones add up to roughly 14% of the sample. The CDR3, from cysteine to phenylalanine, totals 12 residues. Just CDR3 DNA is preserved here, 36 bases in frame from base 1. V is reduced by 8 bases and J by 3 bases, leaving a spacing of 10 bases between them. Via the germline V gene, CDR1 is SNHLY and CDR2 FYNNEI.

The input for sequencing was peripheral blood, taken 52 weeks after starting pembrolizumab. The sequence was collected from an adult with mismatch repair-deficient cancer. The rearranged segments are TRBV2 and TRBJ2-5, and the D gene may be TRBD2, 5 bases matching. The CDR3 protein sequence reads: CASLLAEETQYF. The DNA is as follows: TGTGCCAGCCTGCTAGCTGAAGAGACCCAGTACTTC.